This T cell receptor beta chain was identified during a study of T-cell memory formation after mild COVID-19. 5'RACE with constant-segment primers built TCRalpha and TCRbeta cDNA libraries with UMIs. TCRdb fed the 5' RACE reads into MiXCR, producing one record per CDR3 protein. Among over 300,000 distinct CDR3 sequences listed, 20% to 25% were seen once. This clonotype appeared a few times. The origin of this receptor is a man between 18 and 29 years old who had mild COVID-19 (a few samples of this study predate the infection). Cell type and time point are not known. Sample: PBMCs or a T cell subset sorted from them (not recorded which).

Here the CDR3 DNA reads TGTGCCAGCAGCAACGGGGTGGAAAGGGGTAATTCACCCCTCCACTTT. It codes for CASSNGVERGNSPLHF. V gene TRBV7-6 combines with J gene TRBJ1-6, with D perhaps TRBD1 (5 bases). V lost 5 bases and J lost 6, with 17 bases in between. From germline, CDR1 is SGHVS and CDR2 FNYEAQ. The CDR3 covers 16 residues.